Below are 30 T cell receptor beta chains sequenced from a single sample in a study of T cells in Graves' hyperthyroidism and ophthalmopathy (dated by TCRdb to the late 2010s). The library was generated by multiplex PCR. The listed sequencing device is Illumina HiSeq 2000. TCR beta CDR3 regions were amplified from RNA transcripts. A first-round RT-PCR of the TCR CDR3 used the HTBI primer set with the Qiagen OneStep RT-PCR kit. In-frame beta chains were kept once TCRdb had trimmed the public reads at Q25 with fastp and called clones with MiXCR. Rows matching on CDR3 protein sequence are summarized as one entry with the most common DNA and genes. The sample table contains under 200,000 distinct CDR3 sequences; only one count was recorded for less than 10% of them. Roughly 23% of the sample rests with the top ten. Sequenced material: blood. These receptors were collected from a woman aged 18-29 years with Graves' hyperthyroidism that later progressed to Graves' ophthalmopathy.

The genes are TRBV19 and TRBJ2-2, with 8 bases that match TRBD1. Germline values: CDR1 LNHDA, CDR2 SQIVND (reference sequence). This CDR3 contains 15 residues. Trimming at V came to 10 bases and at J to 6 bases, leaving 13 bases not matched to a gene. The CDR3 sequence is CATTFPDRDSGELFF. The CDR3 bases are TGTGCCACTACCTTCCCGGACAGGGATTCCGGGGAGCTGTTTTTT.

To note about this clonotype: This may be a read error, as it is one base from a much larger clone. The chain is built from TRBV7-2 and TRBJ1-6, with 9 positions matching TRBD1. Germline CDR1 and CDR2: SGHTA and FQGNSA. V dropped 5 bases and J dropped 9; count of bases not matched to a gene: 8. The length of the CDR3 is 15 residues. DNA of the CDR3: TGTGCCAGCAGCCGGGACAGGGTGAATAGTTCACCCCTCCACTTT. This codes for CASSRDRVNSSPLHF.

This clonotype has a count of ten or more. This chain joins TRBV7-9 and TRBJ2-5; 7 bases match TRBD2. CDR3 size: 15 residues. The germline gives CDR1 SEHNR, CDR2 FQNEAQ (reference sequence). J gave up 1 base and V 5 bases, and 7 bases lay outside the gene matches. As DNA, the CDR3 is TGTGCCAGCAGCGAGATGACTAGCCCCCAAGAGACCCAGTACTTC. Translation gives CASSEMTSPQETQYF.

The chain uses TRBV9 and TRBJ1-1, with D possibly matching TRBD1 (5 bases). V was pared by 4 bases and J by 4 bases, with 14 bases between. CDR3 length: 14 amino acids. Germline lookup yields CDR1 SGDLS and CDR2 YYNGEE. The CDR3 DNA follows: TGTGCCAGCAGCCCCGATGGCGGGGGCACTGAAGCTTTCTTT. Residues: CASSPDGGGTEAFF.

CDR3 in amino acids: CASSPAGGYSGANVLTF. DNA of the CDR3: TGTGCCAGCAGCCCGGCCGGGGGATACTCTGGGGCCAACGTCCTGACTTTC. The chain uses TRBV3-1 and TRBJ2-6, with a weak D call TRBD2 (6 bases). V was clipped by 4 bases and J by 0 bases, with 13 bases between them. Germline loops: CDR1 LGHDT, CDR2 YNNKEL (reference sequence). There are 17 residues in the CDR3.

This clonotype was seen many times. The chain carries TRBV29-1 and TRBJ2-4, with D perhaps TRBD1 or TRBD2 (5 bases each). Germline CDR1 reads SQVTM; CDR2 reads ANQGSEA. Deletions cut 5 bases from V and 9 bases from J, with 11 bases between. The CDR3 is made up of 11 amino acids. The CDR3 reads CSVSVGGIQYF. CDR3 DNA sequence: TGCAGCGTTTCCGTTGGGGGCATTCAGTACTTC.

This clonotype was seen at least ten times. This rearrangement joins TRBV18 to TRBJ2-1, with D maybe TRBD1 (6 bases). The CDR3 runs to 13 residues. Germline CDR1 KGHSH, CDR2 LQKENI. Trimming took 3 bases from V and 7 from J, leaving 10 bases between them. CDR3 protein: CASSPLDRNEQFF. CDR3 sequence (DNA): TGTGCCAGCTCACCCCTAGACAGGAATGAGCAGTTCTTC.

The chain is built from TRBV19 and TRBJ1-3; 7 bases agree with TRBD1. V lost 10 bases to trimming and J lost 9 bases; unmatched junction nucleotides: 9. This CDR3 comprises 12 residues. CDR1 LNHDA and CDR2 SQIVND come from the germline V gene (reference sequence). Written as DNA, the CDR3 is TGTGCCACAGACAGGGACCGGGGCACCATATATTTT. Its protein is CATDRDRGTIYF.

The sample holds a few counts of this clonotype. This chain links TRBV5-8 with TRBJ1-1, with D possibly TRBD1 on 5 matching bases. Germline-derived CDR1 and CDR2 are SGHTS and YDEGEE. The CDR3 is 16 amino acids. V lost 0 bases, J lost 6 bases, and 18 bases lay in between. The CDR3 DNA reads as TGTGCCAGCAGCTTGGCGGGGGGGGGATTCAGTGCTGAAGCTTTCTTT. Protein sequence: CASSLAGGGFSAEAFF. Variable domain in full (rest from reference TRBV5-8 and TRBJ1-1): EAGVTQSPTHLIKTRGQQATLRCSPISGHTSVYWYQQALGLGLQFLLWYDEGEERNRGNFPPRFSGRQFPNYSSELNVNALELEDSALYLCASSLAGGGFSAEAFFGQGTRLTVV.

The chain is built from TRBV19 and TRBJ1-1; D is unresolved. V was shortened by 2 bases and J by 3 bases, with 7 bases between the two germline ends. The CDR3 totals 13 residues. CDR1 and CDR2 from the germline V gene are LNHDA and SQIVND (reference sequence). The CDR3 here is CASSIRIDTEAFF. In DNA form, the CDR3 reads TGTGCCAGTAGTATAAGGATAGACACTGAAGCTTTCTTT. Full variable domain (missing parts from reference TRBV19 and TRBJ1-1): DGGITQSPKYLFRKEGQNVTLSCEQNLNHDAMYWYRQDPGQGLRLIYYSQIVNDFQKGDIAEGYSVSREKKESFPLTVTSAQKNPTAFYLCASSIRIDTEAFFGQGTRLTVV.

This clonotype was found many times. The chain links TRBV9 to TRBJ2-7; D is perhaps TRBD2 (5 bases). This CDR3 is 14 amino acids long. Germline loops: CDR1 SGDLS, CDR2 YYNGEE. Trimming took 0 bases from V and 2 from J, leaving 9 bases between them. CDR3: CASSVGRTPYEQYF. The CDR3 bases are TGTGCCAGCAGCGTAGGCCGGACTCCCTACGAGCAGTACTTC.

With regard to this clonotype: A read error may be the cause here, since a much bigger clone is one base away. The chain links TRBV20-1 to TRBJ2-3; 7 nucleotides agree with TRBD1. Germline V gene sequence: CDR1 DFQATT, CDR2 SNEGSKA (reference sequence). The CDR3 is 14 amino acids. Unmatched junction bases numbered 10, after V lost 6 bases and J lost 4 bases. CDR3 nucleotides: TGCAGTGCAGAAGGACAGGAGATAGCAGATACGCAGTATTTT. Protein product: CSAEGQEIADTQYF.

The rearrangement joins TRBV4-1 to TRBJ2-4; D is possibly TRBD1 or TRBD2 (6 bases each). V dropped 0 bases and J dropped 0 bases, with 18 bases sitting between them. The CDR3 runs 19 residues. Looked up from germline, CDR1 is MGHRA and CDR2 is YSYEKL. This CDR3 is CASSQDSGRQEIAKNIQYF. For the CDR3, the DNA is TGCGCCAGCAGCCAAGATAGCGGAAGACAGGAGATAGCCAAAAACATTCAGTACTTC.

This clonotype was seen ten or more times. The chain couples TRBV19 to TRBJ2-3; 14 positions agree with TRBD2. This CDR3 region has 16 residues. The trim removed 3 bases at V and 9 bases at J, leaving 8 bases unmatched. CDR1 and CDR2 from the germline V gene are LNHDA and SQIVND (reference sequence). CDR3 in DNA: TGTGCCAGTAGTATGGGGACTAGCGGGGGCCGAGCGACGCAGTATTTT. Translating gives CASSMGTSGGRATQYF.

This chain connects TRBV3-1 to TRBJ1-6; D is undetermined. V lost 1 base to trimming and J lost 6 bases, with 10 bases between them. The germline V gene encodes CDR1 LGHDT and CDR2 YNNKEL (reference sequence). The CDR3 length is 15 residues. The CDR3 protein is CASSQVSGPNSPLHF. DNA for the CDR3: TGTGCCAGCAGCCAAGTATCTGGACCTAATTCACCCCTCCACTTT.

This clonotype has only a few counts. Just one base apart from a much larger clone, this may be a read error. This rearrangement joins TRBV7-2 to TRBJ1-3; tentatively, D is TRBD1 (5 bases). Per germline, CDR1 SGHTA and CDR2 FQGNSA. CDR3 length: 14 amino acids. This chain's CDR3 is CASSLQAGRNTVYF. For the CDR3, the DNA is TGTGCCAGCAGCTTACAGGCAGGGAGAAACACCGTATATTTT.

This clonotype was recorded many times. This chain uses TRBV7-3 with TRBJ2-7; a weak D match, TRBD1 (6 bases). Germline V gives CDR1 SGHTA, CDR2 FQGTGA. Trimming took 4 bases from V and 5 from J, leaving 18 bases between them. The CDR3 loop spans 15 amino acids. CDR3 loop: CASSSQPQGIDEQYF. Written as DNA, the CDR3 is TGTGCCAGCAGCTCACAGCCCCAGGGGATCGACGAGCAGTACTTC.

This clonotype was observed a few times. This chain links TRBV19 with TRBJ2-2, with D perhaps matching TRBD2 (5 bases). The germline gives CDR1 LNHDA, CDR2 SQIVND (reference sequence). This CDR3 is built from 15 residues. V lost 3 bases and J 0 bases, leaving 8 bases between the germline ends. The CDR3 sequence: CASSIGLTNTGELFF. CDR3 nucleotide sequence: TGTGCCAGTAGTATTGGACTTACGAACACCGGGGAGCTGTTTTTT.

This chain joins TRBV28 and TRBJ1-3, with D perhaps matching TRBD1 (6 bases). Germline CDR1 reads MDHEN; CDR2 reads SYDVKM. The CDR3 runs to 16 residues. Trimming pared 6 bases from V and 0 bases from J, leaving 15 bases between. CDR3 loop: CASRTPTGNSGNTIYF. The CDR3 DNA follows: TGTGCCAGCAGGACTCCAACAGGGAACTCTGGAAACACCATATATTTT.

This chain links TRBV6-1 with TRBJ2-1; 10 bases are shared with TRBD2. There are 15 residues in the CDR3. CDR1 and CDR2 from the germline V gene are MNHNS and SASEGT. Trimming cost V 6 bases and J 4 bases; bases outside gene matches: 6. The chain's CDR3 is CASRILAGSYNEQFF. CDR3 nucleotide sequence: TGTGCCAGCAGGATACTAGCGGGATCTTACAATGAGCAGTTCTTC.

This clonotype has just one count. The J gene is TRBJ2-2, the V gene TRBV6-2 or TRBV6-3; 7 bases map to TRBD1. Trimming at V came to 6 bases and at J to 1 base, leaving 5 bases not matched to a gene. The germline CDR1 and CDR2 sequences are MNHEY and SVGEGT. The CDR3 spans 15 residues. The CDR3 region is CASRSDRVNTGELFF. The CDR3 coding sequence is TGTGCCAGCAGGAGCGACAGGGTGAACACCGGGGAGCTGTTTTTT.

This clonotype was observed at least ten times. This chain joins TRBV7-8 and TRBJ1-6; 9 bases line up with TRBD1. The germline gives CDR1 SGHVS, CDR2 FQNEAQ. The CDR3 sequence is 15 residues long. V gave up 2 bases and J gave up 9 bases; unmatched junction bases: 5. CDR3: CASSLMGQGISPLHF. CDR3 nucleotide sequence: TGTGCCAGCAGCTTAATGGGACAGGGCATTTCACCCCTCCACTTT.

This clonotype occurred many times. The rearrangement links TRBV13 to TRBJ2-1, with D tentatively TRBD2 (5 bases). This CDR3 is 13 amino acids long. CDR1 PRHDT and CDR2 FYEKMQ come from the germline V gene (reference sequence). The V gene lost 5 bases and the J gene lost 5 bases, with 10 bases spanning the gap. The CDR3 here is CASSAGPDNEQFF. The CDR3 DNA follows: TGTGCCAGCAGCGCGGGCCCCGACAATGAGCAGTTCTTC.

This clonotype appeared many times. CDR3 nucleotide sequence: TGTGCCACCAGCAGAGATCGGTCCCCGAGTAGCGAGCAGTACTTC. Protein sequence: CATSRDRSPSSEQYF. The V gene is TRBV15, the J gene TRBJ2-7; D gene ambiguous. V was shortened by 0 bases and J by 6 bases, with 15 bases between the two germline ends. The germline gives CDR1 LNHNV, CDR2 YYDKDF (reference sequence). CDR3 length: 15 residues.

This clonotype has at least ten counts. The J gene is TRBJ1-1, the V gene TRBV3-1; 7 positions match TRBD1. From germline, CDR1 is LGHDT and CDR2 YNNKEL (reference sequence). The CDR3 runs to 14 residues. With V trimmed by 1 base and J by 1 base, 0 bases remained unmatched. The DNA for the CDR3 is TGTGCCAGCAGCCAAGGGACAGGGAACACTGAAGCTTTCTTT. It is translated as CASSQGTGNTEAFF.

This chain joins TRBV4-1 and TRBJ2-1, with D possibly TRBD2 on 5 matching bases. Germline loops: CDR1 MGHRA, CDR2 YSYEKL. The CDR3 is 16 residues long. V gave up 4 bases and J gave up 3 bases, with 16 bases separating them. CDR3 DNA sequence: TGCGCCAGCAGCCTTTTTGCGCGGGCGAACTACAATGAGCAGTTCTTC. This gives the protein CASSLFARANYNEQFF.

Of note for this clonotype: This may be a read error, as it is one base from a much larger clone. The CDR3: CTTSPGGQGASTEAFF. For the CDR3, the DNA is TGTACCACCAGCCCAGGGGGACAGGGCGCGTCTACTGAAGCTTTCTTT. V gene TRBV15 combines with J gene TRBJ1-1; 9 bases are a match to TRBD1. The germline CDR1 and CDR2 sequences are LNHNV and YYDKDF (reference sequence). The CDR3 has 16 amino acids.

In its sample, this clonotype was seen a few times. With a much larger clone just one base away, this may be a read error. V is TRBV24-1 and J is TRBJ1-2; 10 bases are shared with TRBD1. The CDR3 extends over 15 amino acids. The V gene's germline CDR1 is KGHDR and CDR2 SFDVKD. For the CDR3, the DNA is TGTGCCACCAGTGACAGGACAGGGGGGAGCTATGGCCACACCTTC. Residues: CATSDRTGGSYGHTF.

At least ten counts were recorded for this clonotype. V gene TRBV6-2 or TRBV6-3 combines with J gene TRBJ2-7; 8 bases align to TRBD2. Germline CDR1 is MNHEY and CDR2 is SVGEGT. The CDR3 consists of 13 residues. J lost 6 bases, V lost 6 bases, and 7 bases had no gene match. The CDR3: CASSDSGTPEQYF. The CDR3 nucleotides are TGTGCCAGCAGCGATAGCGGGACACCCGAGCAGTACTTC.

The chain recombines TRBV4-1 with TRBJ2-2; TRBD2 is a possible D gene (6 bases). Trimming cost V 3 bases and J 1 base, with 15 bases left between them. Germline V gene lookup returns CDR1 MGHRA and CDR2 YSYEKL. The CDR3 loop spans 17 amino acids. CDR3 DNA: TGCGCCAGCAGCCATCTTATGTTGGGGGGGAACACCGGGGAGCTGTTTTTT. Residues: CASSHLMLGGNTGELFF.